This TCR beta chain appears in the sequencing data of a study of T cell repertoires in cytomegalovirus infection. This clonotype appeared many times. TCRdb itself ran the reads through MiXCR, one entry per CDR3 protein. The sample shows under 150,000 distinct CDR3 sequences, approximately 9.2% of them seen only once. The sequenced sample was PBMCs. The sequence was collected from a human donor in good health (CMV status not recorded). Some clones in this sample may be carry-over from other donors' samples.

The CDR3 is CASSETTTSGGPYNEQFF. CDR3 DNA sequence: TGTGCCAGCAGTGAAACTACGACTAGCGGGGGGCCATACAATGAGCAGTTCTTC. The gene calls are TRBV6-1 and TRBJ2-1; 13 bases fit TRBD2. Germline V gives CDR1 MNHNS, CDR2 SASEGT. The CDR3 runs 18 residues. After removal of 2 bases from V and 4 bases from J, the junction contained 8 bases not matched to a gene.